This T cell receptor (beta chain) came from a study of blood T cell repertoires in COVID-19. Study at large: T cells, B-cell-depleted T cells, or PBMCs supplied cDNA or gDNA.

Original analysis: Cell counts per sample came from amplifying reference gene primers. Profiling relied on immunoSEQ multiplex PCR, and the TCRdb table lists in-frame clones only, not all of them. V and J calls and clone size are those listed in that table; D and trimming were worked out from the DNA. The sample lists approximately 270,000 clones, over 75% occurring once. CDR3 length: 13 residues. The germline V gene has CDR1 LGHDT and CDR2 YNNKEL (reference sequence). Trimming cost V 2 bases and J 8 bases, with 12 bases left between them. The TCR comes from a woman aged 70-85 years with acute or convalescent COVID-19. The chain couples TRBV3-1 (or the pseudogene TRBV3-2) to TRBJ1-2; D unclear. Input material: peripheral blood. The CDR3: CASSQLAERGYTF. The CDR3, as DNA: TGTGCCAGCAGCCAACTCGCAGAGCGAGGCTACACCTTC.